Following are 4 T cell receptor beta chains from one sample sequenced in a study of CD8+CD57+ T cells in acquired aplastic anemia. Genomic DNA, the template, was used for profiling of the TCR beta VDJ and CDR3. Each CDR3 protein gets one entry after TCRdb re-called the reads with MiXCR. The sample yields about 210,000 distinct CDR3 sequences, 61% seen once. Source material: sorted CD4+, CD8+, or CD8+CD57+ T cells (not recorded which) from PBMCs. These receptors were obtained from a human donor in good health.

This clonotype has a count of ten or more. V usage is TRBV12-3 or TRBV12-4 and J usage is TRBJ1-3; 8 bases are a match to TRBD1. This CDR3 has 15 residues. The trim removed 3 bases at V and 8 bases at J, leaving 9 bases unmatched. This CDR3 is CASSLKDREVHTIYF. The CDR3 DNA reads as TGTGCCAGCAGTTTGAAGGACAGGGAGGTACACACCATATATTTT.

The CDR3 nucleotides read TGTGCCAGCAGCCAGTTCGACAGGGGCGAAAAGTACAATGAGCAGTTCTTC. Amino acids: CASSQFDRGEKYNEQFF. The J gene is TRBJ2-1, the V gene TRBV14; 8 bases are shared with TRBD1. With V trimmed by 3 bases and J by 4 bases, 11 bases remained unmatched. The CDR3 loop spans 17 amino acids. Germline values: CDR1 SGHDN, CDR2 FVKESK.

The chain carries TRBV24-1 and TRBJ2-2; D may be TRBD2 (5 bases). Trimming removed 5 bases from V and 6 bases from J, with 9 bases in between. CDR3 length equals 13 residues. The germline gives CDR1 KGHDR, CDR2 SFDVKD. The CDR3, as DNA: TGTGCCACCAGTGGAAATAGCGCCGGGGAGCTGTTTTTT. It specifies CATSGNSAGELFF.

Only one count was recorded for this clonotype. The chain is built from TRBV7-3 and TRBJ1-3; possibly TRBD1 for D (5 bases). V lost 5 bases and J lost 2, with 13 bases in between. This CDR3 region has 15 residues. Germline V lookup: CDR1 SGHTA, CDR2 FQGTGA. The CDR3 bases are TGTGCCAGCAGCGAGGCTGGGGGAGCTGGAAACACCATATATTTT. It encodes CASSEAGGAGNTIYF. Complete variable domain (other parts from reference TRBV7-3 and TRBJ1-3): GAGVSQTPSNKVTEKGKYVELRCDPISGHTALYWYRQSLGQGPEFLIYFQGTGAADDSGLPNDRFFAVRPEGSVSTLKIQRTERGDSAVYLCASSEAGGAGNTIYFGEGSWLTVV.